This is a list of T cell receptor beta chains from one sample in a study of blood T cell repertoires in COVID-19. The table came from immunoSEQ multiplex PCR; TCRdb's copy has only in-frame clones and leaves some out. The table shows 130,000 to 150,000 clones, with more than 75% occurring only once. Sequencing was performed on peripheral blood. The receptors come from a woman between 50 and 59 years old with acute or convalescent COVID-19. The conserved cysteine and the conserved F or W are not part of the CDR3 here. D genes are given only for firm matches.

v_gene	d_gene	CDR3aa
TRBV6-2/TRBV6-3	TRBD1	ASRYRGSEETQY
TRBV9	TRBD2	ASSVSSRGTTGELF
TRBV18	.	ASSPLRDTEAF
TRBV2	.	ASTGESGVNEKLF
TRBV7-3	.	ASSPGVQETQY
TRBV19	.	ASSGARSPLH
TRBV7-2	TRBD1	ASSVGQGSSPLH
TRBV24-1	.	ATSEQTTGHGLF
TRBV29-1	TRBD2	SVPSGGSNEQF
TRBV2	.	ASSSRGATNEKLF
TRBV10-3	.	AISGVRADTEAF
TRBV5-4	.	ASSLMTGGTGELF